This T cell receptor beta chain emerged from a study of T cells in Graves' hyperthyroidism and ophthalmopathy. Study in general: Any treatment followed the collection of peripheral blood at initial diagnosis.

Each diagnosis drew on symptoms, thyroxine, TRAb, thyroid ultrasound and orbital computed tomography findings. This blood was taken when hyperthyroidism was first diagnosed, before any ophthalmopathy symptoms existed. This CDR3 has 18 amino acids. V was shortened by 4 bases and J by 0 bases, with 16 bases between the two germline ends. CDR1 SGHDN and CDR2 FVKESK come from the germline V gene. General observations from the study: Blood samples included most of the expanded thyroid clonotypes exceeding 0.001.

On this clonotype itself: Its antigen is not identified.

Amplification of TCR beta CDR3 regions used RNA as the template. TCR CDR3 regions were first amplified by RT-PCR with HTBI primers. TCRdb re-called the multiplex PCR reads with MiXCR, one entry per CDR3 protein. The sample holds fewer than 650,000 distinct CDR3 sequences, about 15% seen once. The specimen was blood. The J gene is TRBJ2-6, the V gene TRBV14, with D maybe TRBD1 (5 bases). This receptor was obtained from a woman aged 25 to 39 with Graves' hyperthyroidism that later progressed to Graves' ophthalmopathy. The CDR3, as DNA: TGTGCCAGCAGCCTATGGCAGGGAACGATCTCTGGGGCCAACGTCCTGACTTTC. Translating gives CASSLWQGTISGANVLTF.